This T cell receptor beta chain was profiled in a study of T-cell reconstitution after alpha-beta-depleted transplantation in children. Trimming removed 5 bases from V and 7 bases from J; junction bases left unmatched: 9. The CDR3 is made up of 14 amino acids. The germline V gene encodes CDR1 DFQATT and CDR2 SNEGSKA (reference sequence). Unique molecular identifiers featured in how the TCRbeta library was prepared. A single record per CDR3 protein comes from TCRdb applying MiXCR to the PCR reads. The table includes around 370,000 distinct CDR3 sequences, 10% detected once. This clonotype was recorded a few times.

The sequences come from PBMCs from the stem cell graft donor, collected from the stem cell graft. This TCR was sampled from a human donor who donated a stem cell graft to a child with acute lymphoblastic leukemia. This chain connects TRBV20-1 to TRBJ1-5, with TRBD1 matching 9 bases. In DNA, the CDR3 is TGCAGTGCTCAGGAGGGACAGGGTTTCCAGCCCCAGCATTTT. Translating gives CSAQEGQGFQPQHF.